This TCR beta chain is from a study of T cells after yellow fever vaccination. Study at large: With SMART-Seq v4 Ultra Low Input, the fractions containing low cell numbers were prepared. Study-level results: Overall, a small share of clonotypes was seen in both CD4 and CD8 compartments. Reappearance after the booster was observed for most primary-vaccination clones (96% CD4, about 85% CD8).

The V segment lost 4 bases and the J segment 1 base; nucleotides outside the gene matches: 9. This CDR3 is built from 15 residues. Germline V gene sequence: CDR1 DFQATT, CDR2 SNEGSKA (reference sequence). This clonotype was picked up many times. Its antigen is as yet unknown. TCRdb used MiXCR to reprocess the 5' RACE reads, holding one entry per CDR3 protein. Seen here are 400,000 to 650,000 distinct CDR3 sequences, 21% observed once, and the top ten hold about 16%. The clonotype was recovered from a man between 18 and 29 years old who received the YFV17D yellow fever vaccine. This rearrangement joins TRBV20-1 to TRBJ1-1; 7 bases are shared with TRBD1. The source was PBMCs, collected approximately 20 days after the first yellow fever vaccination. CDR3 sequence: CSATPYNRGNTEAFF. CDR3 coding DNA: TGCAGTGCTACACCTTATAACAGGGGGAACACTGAAGCTTTCTTT.